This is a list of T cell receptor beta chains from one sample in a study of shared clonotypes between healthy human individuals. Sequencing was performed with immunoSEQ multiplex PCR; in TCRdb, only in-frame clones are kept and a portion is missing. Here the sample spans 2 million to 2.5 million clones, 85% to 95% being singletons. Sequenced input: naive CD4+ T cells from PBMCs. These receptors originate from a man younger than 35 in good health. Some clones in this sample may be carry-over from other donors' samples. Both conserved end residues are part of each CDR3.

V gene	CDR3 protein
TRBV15	CATSRPGGVSSYEQYF
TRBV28	CASSLWPAGAAGNQHF
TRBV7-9	CASSLARGWEQYF
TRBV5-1	CASSLSRGGLRTEAFF
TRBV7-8	CASSPDRSGTKNIQYF
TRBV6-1	CASSIGVDEQYF
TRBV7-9	CASSPLYGTSDHEQYF
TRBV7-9	CASSLVSASGNTIYF
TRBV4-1	CASSWGLATRNEQFF
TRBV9	CASSVGTTTVYNEQFF
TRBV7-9	CASSLSGWAGNEQFF
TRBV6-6	CASRPSGQETQYF
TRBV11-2	CASSLAGYGYTF
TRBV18	CASSADTGEPQHF
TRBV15	CATSRGIGTGENYGYTF
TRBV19	CASSITGTDYEQYF
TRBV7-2	CASSATGVGDTQYF
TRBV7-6	CASSLATSNQPQHF
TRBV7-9	CASSSMDRGLREQYF
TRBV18	CASSQNRGRGETQYF
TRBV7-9	CASSLPGTGRAGYTF
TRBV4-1	CASSHVVTARYRDYGYTF